This is a list of T cell receptor beta chains from one sample in a study of vaccination effects on CD4 cells after COVID-19. Only in-frame clones appear in the TCRdb table, and some are missing; sequencing was by immunoSEQ multiplex PCR. The data hold tens of thousands of clones, with 60% to 80% observed a single time. No cognate antigen is known for these TCRs. Here the sequenced sample was CD4+ T cells from PBMCs cultured with HCoV-NL63 spike peptides, taken before COVID-19 vaccination. Receptors were obtained from a human donor who received a COVID-19 vaccine. Each CDR3 is given with its conserved first and last residue. The order of the fields is J gene, V gene, D gene, clone size, CDR3 protein, CDR3 DNA. The D gene is left open where the match is weak. Part of the rows lack a size; the others show once, few, many or a class for expanded clones.

TRBJ1-1,TRBV12-3/TRBV12-4,-,-,CASSLIRESEAFF,TGTGCCAGCAGTTTAATAAGGGAATCTGAAGCTTTCTTT
TRBJ1-1,TRBV6-5,-,few,CASSYPKGGNTEAFF,TGTGCCAGCAGTTACCCCAAGGGAGGGAACACTGAAGCTTTCTTT
TRBJ2-1,TRBV6-5,TRBD1,once,CASSYPDRDYNEQFF,TGTGCCAGCAGTTACCCCGACAGGGACTACAATGAGCAGTTCTTC
TRBJ2-2,TRBV19,TRBD2,few,CASSIWAGGRTGELFF,TGTGCCAGTAGTATATGGGCGGGGGGGCGTACCGGGGAGCTGTTTTTT
TRBJ1-2,TRBV19,-,few,CASSIAGVGGYTF,TGTGCCAGTAGTATTGCGGGGGTTGGTGGCTACACCTTC
TRBJ2-5,TRBV24-1,-,-,CATSERWGRETQYF,TGTGCCACCAGTGAACGGTGGGGCCGAGAGACCCAGTACTTC
TRBJ1-4,TRBV18,-,few,CASSKTGRTEKLFF,TGTGCCAGCTCGAAGACTGGCAGGACCGAAAAACTGTTTTTT
TRBJ2-2,TRBV24-1,-,once,CATSDLNRGELFF,TGTGCCACCAGTGACCTAAATAGGGGGGAGCTGTTTTTT
TRBJ1-1,TRBV18,-,-,CASFREGITEAFF,TGTGCCAGCTTCAGGGAGGGTATCACTGAAGCTTTCTTT
TRBJ2-2,TRBV6-5,TRBD1,-,CATYRTGVITGELFF,TGTGCCACCTATCGGACAGGGGTAATCACCGGGGAGCTGTTTTTT
TRBJ2-2,TRBV7-3,TRBD2,-,CASSPLGGYGTGELFF,TGTGCCAGCAGCCCACTCGGGGGGTACGGCACCGGGGAGCTGTTTTTT
TRBJ2-3,TRBV2,TRBD2,-,CASSEALTAGGLDTQYF,TGTGCCAGCAGTGAAGCGCTTACAGCGGGGGGGCTAGATACGCAGTATTTT
TRBJ1-5,TRBV28,-,-,CASSLGDKGGKPQHF,TGTGCCAGCAGTCTCGGGGACAAGGGCGGAAAACCCCAGCATTTT
TRBJ2-1,TRBV5-1,-,-,CASSHDTSNNEQFF,TGCGCCAGCAGCCACGATACTAGCAACAATGAGCAGTTCTTC
TRBJ1-5,TRBV6-6,TRBD1,few,CATGQGSNQPQHF,TGTGCCACGGGACAGGGAAGCAATCAGCCCCAGCATTTT
TRBJ1-5,TRBV6-5,-,-,CASSVYTNQPQHF,TGTGCCAGCAGCGTCTACACCAATCAGCCCCAGCATTTT
TRBJ2-5,TRBV6-5,-,-,CASSTPGSGETQYF,TGTGCCAGCAGTACCCCCGGGAGCGGAGAGACCCAGTACTTC
TRBJ2-1,TRBV25-1,-,-,CASSGAGAHNEQFF,TGTGCCAGCAGTGGCGCGGGGGCGCACAATGAGCAGTTCTTC
TRBJ2-2,TRBV24-1,-,-,CATSDPQGWVGELFF,TGTGCCACCAGTGACCCACAGGGTTGGGTCGGGGAGCTGTTTTTT
TRBJ1-1,TRBV28,-,few,CASSLWSNTEAFF,TGTGCCAGCAGTTTATGGTCGAACACTGAAGCTTTCTTT
TRBJ1-6,TRBV9,-,few,CASSVESSPLHF,TGTGCCAGCAGCGTAGAGAGTTCACCCCTCCACTTT
TRBJ2-2,TRBV2,-,-,CASSEVGPLNTGELFF,TGTGCCAGCAGTGAAGTGGGCCCCCTAAACACCGGGGAGCTGTTTTTT
TRBJ2-2,TRBV7-2,-,-,CASSLITLGGGELFF,TGTGCCAGCAGCCTAATTACCCTTGGGGGCGGGGAGCTGTTTTTT
TRBJ1-5,TRBV21-1,-,-,CASSTRTGEINQPQHF,TGTGCCAGCAGCACCAGGACAGGGGAGATTAATCAGCCCCAGCATTTT
TRBJ2-1,TRBV19,TRBD1,-,CASRPNRDRANEQFF,TGTGCCAGTAGACCAAACCGGGACAGGGCCAATGAGCAGTTCTTC
TRBJ2-5,TRBV5-1,TRBD1,-,CASSWTRTGGLEETQYF,TGCGCCAGCAGCTGGACCAGGACAGGGGGATTAGAAGAGACCCAGTACTTC
TRBJ2-3,TRBV7-9,-,-,CASSLAGGVGDTQYF,TGTGCCAGCAGCTTAGCCGGTGGGGTCGGGGATACGCAGTATTTT
TRBJ2-3,TRBV5-4,TRBD2,-,CASSLRLAGEDTQYF,TGTGCCAGCAGCCTCAGACTAGCGGGGGAAGATACGCAGTATTTT
TRBJ2-4,TRBV4-3,-,-,CASSQERSRSKNIQYF,TGCGCCAGCAGCCAAGAAAGAAGCAGGTCCAAAAACATTCAGTACTTC
TRBJ1-2,TRBV5-1,-,-,CASSLTANYGYTF,TGCGCCAGCAGCTTGACAGCTAACTATGGCTACACCTTC
TRBJ2-5,TRBV5-1,-,-,CASSLVVTRGQETQYF,TGCGCCAGCAGCTTGGTGGTGACAAGGGGACAAGAGACCCAGTACTTC
TRBJ1-5,TRBV19,-,-,CASSMRTQPQHF,TGTGCCAGTAGTATGCGAACCCAGCCCCAGCATTTT
TRBJ2-2,TRBV19,TRBD2,-,CASSGLAGGLGVTGELFF,TGTGCCAGTAGTGGACTAGCGGGGGGGCTCGGAGTAACCGGGGAGCTGTTTTTT
TRBJ1-1,TRBV10-1,-,-,CASSPRADTNTEAFF,TGCGCCAGCAGCCCCAGGGCAGATACGAACACTGAAGCTTTCTTT
TRBJ1-3,TRBV9,-,-,CASSPLLNSGNTIYF,TGTGCCAGCAGCCCACTATTGAACTCTGGAAACACCATATATTTT
TRBJ2-3,TRBV21-1,-,once,CASSKSERDYYFTDTQYF,TGTGCCAGCAGCAAATCCGAGCGGGACTACTACTTCACAGATACGCAGTATTTT
TRBJ1-1,TRBV10-3,-,-,CAISSGLREAFF,TGTGCCATCAGTTCAGGGTTACGTGAAGCTTTCTTT
TRBJ1-4,TRBV9,-,few,CASSVSESTNEKLFF,TGTGCCAGCAGCGTATCGGAGTCAACTAATGAAAAACTGTTTTTT
TRBJ1-1,TRBV6-6,TRBD1,-,CASSGRGGAEGTEAFF,TGTGCCAGCAGCGGGAGAGGGGGCGCGGAGGGAACTGAAGCTTTCTTT
TRBJ2-1,TRBV2,-,-,CASGVYNEQFF,TGTGCCTCCGGGGTCTACAATGAGCAGTTCTTC
TRBJ1-2,TRBV7-2,-,-,CASSSSRGMIGGYTF,TGTGCCAGCAGCTCTAGCCGGGGGATGATAGGCGGCTACACCTTC
TRBJ2-2,TRBV5-1,-,-,CASSPPGKVSTGELFF,TGCGCCAGCAGCCCGCCGGGGAAGGTATCCACCGGGGAGCTGTTTTTT
TRBJ2-5,TRBV12-5,-,-,CASGLGAQDGETQYF,TGTGCTAGTGGTTTGGGGGCCCAGGATGGGGAGACCCAGTACTTC
TRBJ1-1,TRBV12-3/TRBV12-4,-,-,CASSLGVNTEAFF,TGTGCCAGCAGTTTAGGAGTGAACACTGAAGCTTTCTTT
TRBJ2-3,TRBV14,-,-,CASSQLRSSASSTDTQYF,TGTGCCAGCAGCCAACTCCGTTCTAGCGCCTCTAGCACAGATACGCAGTATTTT
TRBJ1-5,TRBV5-5,-,-,CASPQDTAYSNQPQHF,TGTGCCAGCCCTCAGGACACGGCTTATAGCAATCAGCCCCAGCATTTT
TRBJ2-2,TRBV4-1,-,-,CASSQRQGLLELAGELFF,TGCGCCAGCAGCCAGCGACAGGGACTTCTGGAATTGGCCGGGGAGCTGTTTTTT
TRBJ1-6,TRBV7-6,TRBD1,-,CASSPAPSGQGSSPLHF,TGTGCCAGCAGCCCCGCCCCCAGCGGACAGGGGTCTTCACCCCTCCACTTT
TRBJ1-2,TRBV5-6,-,-,CASSSKPTGTNYGYTF,TGTGCCAGCAGCTCAAAACCGACGGGCACTAACTATGGCTACACCTTC
TRBJ1-5,TRBV24-1,-,-,CATSDLNSNQPQHF,TGTGCCACCAGTGATTTGAATAGCAATCAGCCCCAGCATTTT
TRBJ2-2,TRBV28,-,-,CASSSGSESTGELFF,TGTGCCAGCAGTTCCGGGTCCGAGTCGACTGGGGAGCTGTTTTTT
TRBJ2-5,TRBV5-4,-,-,CASSDGSGGETQYF,TGTGCCAGCAGCGATGGCTCAGGGGGGGAGACCCAGTACTTC
TRBJ2-5,TRBV20-1,-,once,CSGRVLETQYF,TGCAGTGGCCGGGTTCTAGAGACCCAGTACTTC
TRBJ1-2,TRBV24-1,-,-,CATSDSSLGGYGYTF,TGTGCCACCAGTGATTCCTCTCTGGGGGGCTATGGCTACACCTTC
TRBJ2-5,TRBV5-1,-,-,CASSLAHGSETQYF,TGCGCCAGCAGCTTGGCTCACGGGTCAGAGACCCAGTACTTC
TRBJ1-4,TRBV7-3,TRBD1,few,CASSLGQETNEKLFF,TGTGCCAGCAGCCTCGGACAGGAAACTAATGAAAAACTGTTTTTT
TRBJ2-1,TRBV30,TRBD1,-,CAWSGTGRPYNEQFF,TGTGCCTGGAGTGGGACAGGGCGACCCTACAATGAGCAGTTCTTC
TRBJ1-2,TRBV4-1,-,-,CASSQDMVANYGYTF,TGCGCCAGCAGTCAAGATATGGTTGCGAACTATGGCTACACCTTC
TRBJ2-3,TRBV30,TRBD1,-,CACELGQRTSTDTQYF,TGTGCCTGCGAACTGGGACAGCGAACTAGCACAGATACGCAGTATTTT
TRBJ2-3,TRBV5-1,-,-,CASSQQSSSTDTQYF,TGCGCCAGCAGCCAGCAGTCTTCGAGCACAGATACGCAGTATTTT